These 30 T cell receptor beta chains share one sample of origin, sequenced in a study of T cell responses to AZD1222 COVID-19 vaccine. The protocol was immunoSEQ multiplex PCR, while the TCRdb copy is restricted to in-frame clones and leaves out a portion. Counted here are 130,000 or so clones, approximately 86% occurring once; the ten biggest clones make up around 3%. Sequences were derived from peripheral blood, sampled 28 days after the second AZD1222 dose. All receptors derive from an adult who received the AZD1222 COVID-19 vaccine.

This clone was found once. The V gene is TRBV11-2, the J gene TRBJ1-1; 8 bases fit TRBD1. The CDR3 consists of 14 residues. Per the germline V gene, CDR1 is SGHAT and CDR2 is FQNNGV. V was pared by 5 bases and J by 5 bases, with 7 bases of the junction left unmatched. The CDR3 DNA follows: TGTGCCAGCAGCCAGGGACAGGTCCAGACTGAAGCTTTCTTT. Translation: CASSQGQVQTEAFF. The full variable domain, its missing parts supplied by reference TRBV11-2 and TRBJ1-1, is EAGVAQSPRYKIIEKRQSVAFWCNPISGHATLYWYQQILGQGPKLLIQFQNNGVVDDSQLPKDRFSAERLKGVDSTLKIQPAKLEDSAVYLCASSQGQVQTEAFFGQGTRLTVV.

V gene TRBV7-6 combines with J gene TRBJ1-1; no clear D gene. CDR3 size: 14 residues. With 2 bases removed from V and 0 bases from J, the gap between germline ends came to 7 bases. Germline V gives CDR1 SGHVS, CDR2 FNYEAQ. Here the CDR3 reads CASSLSTLNTEAFF. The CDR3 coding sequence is TGTGCCAGCAGCTTATCCACTTTGAACACTGAAGCTTTCTTT.

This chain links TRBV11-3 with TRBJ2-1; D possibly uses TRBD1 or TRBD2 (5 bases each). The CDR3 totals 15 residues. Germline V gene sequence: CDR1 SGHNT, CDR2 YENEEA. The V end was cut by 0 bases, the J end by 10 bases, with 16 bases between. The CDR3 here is CASSLDGGEKGEQFF. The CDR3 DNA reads TGTGCCAGCAGCTTAGATGGGGGAGAAAAGGGGGAGCAGTTCTTC.

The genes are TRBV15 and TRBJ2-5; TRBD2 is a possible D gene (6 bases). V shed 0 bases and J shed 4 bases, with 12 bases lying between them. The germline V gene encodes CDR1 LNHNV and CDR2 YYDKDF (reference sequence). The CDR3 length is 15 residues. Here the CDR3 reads CATSRDNRRGETQYF. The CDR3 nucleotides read TGTGCCACCAGCAGAGACAACAGGCGGGGAGAGACCCAGTACTTC.

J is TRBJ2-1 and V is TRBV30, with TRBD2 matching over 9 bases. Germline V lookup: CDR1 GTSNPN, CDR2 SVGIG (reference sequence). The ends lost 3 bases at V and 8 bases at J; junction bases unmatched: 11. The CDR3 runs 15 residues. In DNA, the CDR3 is TGTGCCTGGAGGGACATAGCGGGGGCGCGCTATGAGCAGTTCTTC. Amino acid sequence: CAWRDIAGARYEQFF. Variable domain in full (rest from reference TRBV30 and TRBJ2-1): SQTIHQWPATLVQPVGSPLSLECTVEGTSNPNLYWYRQAAGRGLQLLFYSVGIGQISSEVPQNLSASRPQDRQFILSSKKLLLSDSGFYLCAWRDIAGARYEQFFGPGTRLTVL.

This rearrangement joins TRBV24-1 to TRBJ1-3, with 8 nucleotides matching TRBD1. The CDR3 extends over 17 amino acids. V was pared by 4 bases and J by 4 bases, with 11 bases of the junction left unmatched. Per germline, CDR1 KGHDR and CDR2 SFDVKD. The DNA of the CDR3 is TGTGCCACCAGTGACCTGGACAGGGAGCTATGCGGAAACACCATATATTTT. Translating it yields CATSDLDRELCGNTIYF.

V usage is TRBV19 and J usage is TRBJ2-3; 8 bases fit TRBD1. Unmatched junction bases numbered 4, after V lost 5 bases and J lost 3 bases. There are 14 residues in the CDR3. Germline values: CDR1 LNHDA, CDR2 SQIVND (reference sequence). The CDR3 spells CASSVRGLTDTQYF. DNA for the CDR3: TGTGCCAGTAGTGTCAGGGGGCTTACAGATACGCAGTATTTT.

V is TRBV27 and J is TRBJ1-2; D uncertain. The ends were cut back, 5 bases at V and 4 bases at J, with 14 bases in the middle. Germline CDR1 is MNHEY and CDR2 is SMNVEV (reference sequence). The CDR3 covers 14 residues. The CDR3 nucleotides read TGTGCCAGCAGTCCCGGGGATCGCAGCTATGGCTACACCTTC. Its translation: CASSPGDRSYGYTF.

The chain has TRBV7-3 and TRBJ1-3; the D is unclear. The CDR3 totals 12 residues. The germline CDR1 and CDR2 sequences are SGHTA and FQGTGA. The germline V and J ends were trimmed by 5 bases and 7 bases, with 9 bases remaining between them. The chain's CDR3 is CASSDYGNTIYF. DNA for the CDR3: TGTGCCAGCAGCGATTACGGCAACACCATATATTTT.

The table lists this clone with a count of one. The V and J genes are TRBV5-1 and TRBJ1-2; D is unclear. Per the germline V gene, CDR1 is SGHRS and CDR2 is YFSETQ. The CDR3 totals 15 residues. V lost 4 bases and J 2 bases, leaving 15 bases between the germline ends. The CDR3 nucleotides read TGCGCCAGCAGCCCCCGGATGTCTCCCAACTATGGCTACACCTTC. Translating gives CASSPRMSPNYGYTF.

CDR3 sequence reads: CASSFDSASSGNTIYF. CDR3 DNA sequence: TGCGCCAGCAGCTTTGATAGCGCGAGCTCTGGAAACACCATATATTTT. The V gene is TRBV5-1, the J gene TRBJ1-3; D unclear. This CDR3 comprises 16 residues. Per germline, CDR1 SGHRS and CDR2 YFSETQ. Trimming removed 2 bases from V and 0 bases from J, with 12 bases in between. Full variable domain (missing parts from reference TRBV5-1 and TRBJ1-3): KAGVTQTPRYLIKTRGQQVTLSCSPISGHRSVSWYQQTPGQGLQFLFEYFSETQRNKGNFPGRFSGRQFSNSRSEMNVSTLELGDSALYLCASSFDSASSGNTIYFGEGSWLTVV.

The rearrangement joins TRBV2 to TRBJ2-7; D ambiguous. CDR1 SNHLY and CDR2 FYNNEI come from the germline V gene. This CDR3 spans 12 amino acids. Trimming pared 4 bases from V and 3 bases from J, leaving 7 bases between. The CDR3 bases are TGTGCCAGCAGTGGCCTCCTCTACGAGCAGTACTTC. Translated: CASSGLLYEQYF. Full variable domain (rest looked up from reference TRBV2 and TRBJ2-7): EPEVTQTPSHQVTQMGQEVILRCVPISNHLYFYWYRQILGQKVEFLVSFYNNEISEKSEIFDDQFSVERPDGSNFTLKIRSTKLEDSAMYFCASSGLLYEQYFGPGTRLTVT.

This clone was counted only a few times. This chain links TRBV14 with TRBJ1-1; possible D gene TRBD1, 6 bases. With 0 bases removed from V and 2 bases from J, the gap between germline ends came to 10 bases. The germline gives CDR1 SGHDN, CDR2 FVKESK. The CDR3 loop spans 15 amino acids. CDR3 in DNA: TGTGCCAGCAGCCAAGATAGGGGGTTTAACACTGAAGCTTTCTTT. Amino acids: CASSQDRGFNTEAFF.

The CDR3 region has the DNA TGCGCCAGCAGCCCCGCGGGCCATAGCAATCAGCCCCAGCATTTT. Protein: CASSPAGHSNQPQHF. The V and J genes are TRBV5-1 and TRBJ1-5, with D uncertain. There are 15 residues in the CDR3. Trimming left V 4 bases short and J 0 bases short, with 11 bases between. Per the germline V gene, CDR1 is SGHRS and CDR2 is YFSETQ.

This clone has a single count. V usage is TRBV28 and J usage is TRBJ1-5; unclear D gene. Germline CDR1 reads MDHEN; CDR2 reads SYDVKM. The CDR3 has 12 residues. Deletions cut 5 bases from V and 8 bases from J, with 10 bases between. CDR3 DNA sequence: TGTGCCAGCAGTCTCCTCCAGAAGCCCCAGCATTTT. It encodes CASSLLQKPQHF.

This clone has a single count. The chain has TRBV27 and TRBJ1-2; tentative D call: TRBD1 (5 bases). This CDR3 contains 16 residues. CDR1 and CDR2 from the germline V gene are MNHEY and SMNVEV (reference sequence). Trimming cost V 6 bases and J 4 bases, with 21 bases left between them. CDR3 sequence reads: CASRTVGTGSFYGYTF. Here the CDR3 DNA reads TGTGCCAGCAGAACAGTAGGGACGGGATCCTTCTATGGCTACACCTTC.

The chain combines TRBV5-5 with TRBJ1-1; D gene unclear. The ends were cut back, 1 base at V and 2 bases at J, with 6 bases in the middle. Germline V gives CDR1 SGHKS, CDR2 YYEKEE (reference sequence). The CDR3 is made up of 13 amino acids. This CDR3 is CASSLFGNTEAFF. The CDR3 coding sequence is TGTGCCAGCAGCTTGTTTGGAAACACTGAAGCTTTCTTT.

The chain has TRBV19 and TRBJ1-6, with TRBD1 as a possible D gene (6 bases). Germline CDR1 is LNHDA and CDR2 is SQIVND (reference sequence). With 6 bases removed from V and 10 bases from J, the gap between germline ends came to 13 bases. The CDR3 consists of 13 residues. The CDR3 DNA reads TGTGCCAGTAGGGGTAGGGGGGAATCACCCCTCCACTTT. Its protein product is CASRGRGESPLHF.

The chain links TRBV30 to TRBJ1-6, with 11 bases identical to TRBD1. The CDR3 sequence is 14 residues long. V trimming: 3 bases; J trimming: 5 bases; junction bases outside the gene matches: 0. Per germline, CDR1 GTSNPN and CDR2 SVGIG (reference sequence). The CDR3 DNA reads TGTGCCTGGAGGGGACAGGGGGATAATTCACCCCTCCACTTT. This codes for CAWRGQGDNSPLHF. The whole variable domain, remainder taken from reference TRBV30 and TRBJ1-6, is SQTIHQWPATLVQPVGSPLSLECTVEGTSNPNLYWYRQAAGRGLQLLFYSVGIGQISSEVPQNLSASRPQDRQFILSSKKLLLSDSGFYLCAWRGQGDNSPLHFGNGTRLTVT.

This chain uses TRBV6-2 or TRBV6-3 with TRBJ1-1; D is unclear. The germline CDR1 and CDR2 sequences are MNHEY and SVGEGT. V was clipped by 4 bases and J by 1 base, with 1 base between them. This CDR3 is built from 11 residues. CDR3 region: CASSSNTEAFF. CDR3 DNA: TGTGCCAGCAGTTCGAACACTGAAGCTTTCTTT.

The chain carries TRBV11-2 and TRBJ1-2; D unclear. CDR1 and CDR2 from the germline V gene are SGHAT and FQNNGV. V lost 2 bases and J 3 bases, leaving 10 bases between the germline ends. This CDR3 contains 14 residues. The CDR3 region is CASSLFDGDYGYTF. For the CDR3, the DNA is TGTGCCAGCAGCTTATTCGACGGGGACTATGGCTACACCTTC.

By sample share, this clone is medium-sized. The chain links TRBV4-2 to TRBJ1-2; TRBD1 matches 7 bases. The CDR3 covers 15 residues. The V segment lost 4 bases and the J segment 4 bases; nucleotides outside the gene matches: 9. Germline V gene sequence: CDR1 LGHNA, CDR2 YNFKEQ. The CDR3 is CASSLDRASPYGYTF. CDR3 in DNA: TGTGCCAGCAGCCTCGACAGGGCTAGCCCCTATGGCTACACCTTC.

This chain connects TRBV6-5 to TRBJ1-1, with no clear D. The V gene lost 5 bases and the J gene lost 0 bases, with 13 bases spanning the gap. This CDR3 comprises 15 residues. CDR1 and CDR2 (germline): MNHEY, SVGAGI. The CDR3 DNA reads TGTGCCAGCAGTAGGGCGCGAATCATGAACACTGAAGCTTTCTTT. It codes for CASSRARIMNTEAFF.

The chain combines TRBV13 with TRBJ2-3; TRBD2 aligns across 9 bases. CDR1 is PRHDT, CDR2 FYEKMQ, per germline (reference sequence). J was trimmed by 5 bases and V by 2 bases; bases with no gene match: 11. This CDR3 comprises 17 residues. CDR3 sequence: CASSLSLQRGAGDTQYF. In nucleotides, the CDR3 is TGTGCCAGCAGCTTAAGTCTTCAGCGGGGGGCAGGAGATACGCAGTATTTT.

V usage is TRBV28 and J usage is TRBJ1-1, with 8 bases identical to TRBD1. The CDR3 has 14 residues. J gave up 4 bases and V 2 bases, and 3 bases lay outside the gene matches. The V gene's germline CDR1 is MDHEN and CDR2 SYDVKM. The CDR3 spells CASSLGGQGTEAFF. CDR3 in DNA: TGTGCCAGCAGTTTAGGCGGACAGGGCACTGAAGCTTTCTTT. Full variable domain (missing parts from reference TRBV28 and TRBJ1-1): DVKVTQSSRYLVKRTGEKVFLECVQDMDHENMFWYRQDPGLGLRLIYFSYDVKMKEKGDIPEGYSVSREKKERFSLILESASTNQTSMYLCASSLGGQGTEAFFGQGTRLTVV.

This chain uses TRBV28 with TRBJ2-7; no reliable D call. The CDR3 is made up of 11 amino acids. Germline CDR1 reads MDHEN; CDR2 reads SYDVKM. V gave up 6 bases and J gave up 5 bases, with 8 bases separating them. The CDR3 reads CASSVLNEQYF. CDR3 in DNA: TGTGCCAGCAGCGTCCTAAACGAGCAGTACTTC.

CDR3 region: CASSLLSGTESSYNSPLHF. Written as DNA, the CDR3 is TGTGCCAGCAGTTTACTATCCGGGACAGAAAGCTCCTATAATTCACCCCTCCACTTT. The rearrangement joins TRBV6-2 or TRBV6-3 to TRBJ1-6, with TRBD1 identical over 7 bases. CDR3 size: 19 residues. J gave up 0 bases and V 4 bases, and 12 bases lay outside the gene matches. Germline CDR1 is MNHEY and CDR2 is SVGEGT.

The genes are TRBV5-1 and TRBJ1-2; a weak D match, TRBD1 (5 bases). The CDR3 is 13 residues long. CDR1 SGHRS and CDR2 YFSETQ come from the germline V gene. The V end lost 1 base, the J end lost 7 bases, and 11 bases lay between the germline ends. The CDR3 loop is CASSLRGEAGYTF. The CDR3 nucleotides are TGCGCCAGCAGCTTGAGAGGGGAGGCTGGCTACACCTTC.

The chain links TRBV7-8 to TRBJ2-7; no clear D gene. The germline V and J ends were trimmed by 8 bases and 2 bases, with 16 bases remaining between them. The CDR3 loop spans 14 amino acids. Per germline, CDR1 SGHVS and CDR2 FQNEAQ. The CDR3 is CASAPGRLTYEQYF. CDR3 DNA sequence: TGTGCCAGCGCTCCGGGCAGACTCACCTACGAGCAGTACTTC.

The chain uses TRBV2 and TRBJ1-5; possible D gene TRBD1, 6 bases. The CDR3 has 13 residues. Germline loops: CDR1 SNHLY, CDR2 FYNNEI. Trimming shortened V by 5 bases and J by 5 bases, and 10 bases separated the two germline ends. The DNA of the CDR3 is TGTGCCAGCAGTCGTACAGGGTATCAGCCCCAGCATTTT. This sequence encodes CASSRTGYQPQHF. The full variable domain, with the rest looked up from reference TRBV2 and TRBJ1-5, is EPEVTQTPSHQVTQMGQEVILRCVPISNHLYFYWYRQILGQKVEFLVSFYNNEISEKSEIFDDQFSVERPDGSNFTLKIRSTKLEDSAMYFCASSRTGYQPQHFGDGTRLSIL.